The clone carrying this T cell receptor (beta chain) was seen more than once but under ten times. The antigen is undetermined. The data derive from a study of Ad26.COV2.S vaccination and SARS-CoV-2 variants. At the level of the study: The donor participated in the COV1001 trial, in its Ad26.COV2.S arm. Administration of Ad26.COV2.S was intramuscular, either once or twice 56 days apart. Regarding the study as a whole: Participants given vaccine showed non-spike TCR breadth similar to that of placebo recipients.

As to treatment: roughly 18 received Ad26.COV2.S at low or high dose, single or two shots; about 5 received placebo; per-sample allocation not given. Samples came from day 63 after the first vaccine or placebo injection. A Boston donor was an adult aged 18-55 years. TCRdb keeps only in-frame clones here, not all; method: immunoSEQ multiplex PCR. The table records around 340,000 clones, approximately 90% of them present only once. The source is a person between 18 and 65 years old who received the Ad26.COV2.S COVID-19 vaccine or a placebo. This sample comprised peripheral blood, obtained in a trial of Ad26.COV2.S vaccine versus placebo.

CDR3 bases: TGTGCCAGCAGTTTTTCGCGGGGCGAGCAGTACTTC. Amino acids: CASSFSRGEQYF. The chain combines TRBV12-3 or TRBV12-4 with TRBJ2-7, with a tentative D call TRBD2 (6 bases). The CDR3 covers 12 residues. V lost 3 bases and J 6 bases, leaving 9 bases between the germline ends.